The 17 T cell receptor beta chains given below trace back to one sample, sequenced in a study of OX40 agonist ivuxolimab in advanced cancers. Measured with immunoSEQ multiplex PCR; TCRdb has only the in-frame clones, and not every one. The table includes more than 60,000 clones, roughly 90% detected once. Source: CD4+ or CD8+ T cells sorted from blood, taken in a trial of the OX40 agonist ivuxolimab. Every receptor here comes from an adult with an advanced solid tumor such as melanoma, head and neck, liver or kidney cancer.

The gene calls are TRBV7-8 and TRBJ2-5, with 11 bases lining up with TRBD2. The CDR3 runs to 16 residues. With 5 bases clipped from V and 3 bases from J, the junction kept 8 bases outside the gene matches. Germline CDR1 and CDR2: SGHVS and FQNEAQ. The CDR3, as DNA: TGTGCCAGCAGCCCCCAACGACTAGCGGGGAAAGAGACCCAGTACTTC. Encoded protein: CASSPQRLAGKETQYF.

The rearrangement joins TRBV11-2 to TRBJ2-4, with 7 bases lining up with TRBD1. Germline assignment: CDR1 SGHAT and CDR2 FQNNGV. J gave up 10 bases and V 7 bases, and 16 bases lay outside the gene matches. CDR3 length equals 15 residues. This CDR3 reads CASIELGTVAGIQYF. In DNA, the CDR3 is TGTGCCAGCATTGAACTCGGGACAGTAGCTGGGATTCAGTACTTC.

The genes are TRBV6-1 and TRBJ1-1; no clear D gene. The length of the CDR3 is 15 residues. Between the trimmed V and J ends, which lost 4 bases and 4 bases, there was a span of 16 bases. In germline, CDR1 is MNHNS, CDR2 SASEGT. CDR3 nucleotides: TGTGCCAGCAGTGGCACAAACGGACGGAGCACTGAAGCTTTCTTT. Encoded protein: CASSGTNGRSTEAFF.

The rearrangement joins TRBV7-4 to TRBJ2-1; 9 bases are a match to TRBD1. The CDR3 loop spans 15 amino acids. The junction had 9 bases not matched to a gene; V was cut back by 4 bases and J by 8 bases. The V gene's germline CDR1 is SGHVT and CDR2 SQSDAQ. In DNA form, the CDR3 reads TGTGCCAGCAGCTCCCGGGACAGGGTTGTAGATGAGCAGTTCTTC. It codes for CASSSRDRVVDEQFF.

The chain recombines TRBV29-1 with TRBJ1-3, with 10 bases matching TRBD1. CDR3 size: 14 residues. Germline values: CDR1 SQVTM, CDR2 ANQGSEA. Trimming took 4 bases from V and 4 from J; bases not matched to a gene: 4. The CDR3 here is CSVGQGAVGNTIYF. CDR3 nucleotide sequence: TGCAGCGTTGGACAGGGGGCGGTAGGAAACACCATATATTTT.

CDR3 region: CASSLAPSGGYNEQFF. CDR3 DNA: TGTGCCAGCAGCTTAGCTCCTAGCGGGGGCTACAATGAGCAGTTCTTC. This rearrangement joins TRBV7-2 to TRBJ2-1; 10 bases are shared with TRBD2. CDR1 and CDR2 from the germline V gene are SGHTA and FQGNSA. The CDR3 has 16 amino acids. V shed 0 bases and J 3 bases; nucleotides not matched to a gene: 2.

The rearrangement joins TRBV23-1 to TRBJ1-6; 9 bases line up with TRBD1. TRBV23-1 is reported as an ORF; its role is uncertain. The junction had 14 bases not matched to a gene; V was cut back by 4 bases and J by 7 bases. The CDR3 consists of 18 residues. CDR3 coding DNA: TGCGCCAGCAGTCCCCGGGACAGGGACGTAAATGAGAATTCACCCCTCCACTTT. Amino acid sequence: CASSPRDRDVNENSPLHF.

V usage is TRBV2 and J usage is TRBJ1-1; no clear D gene. Germline assignment: CDR1 SNHLY and CDR2 FYNNEI. The CDR3 sequence is 14 residues long. Trimming removed 6 bases from V and 1 base from J, with 12 bases in between. This chain's CDR3 is CASRITVGNTEAFF. The CDR3 DNA reads as TGTGCCAGCAGGATAACAGTCGGGAACACTGAAGCTTTCTTT.

The V and J genes are TRBV2 and TRBJ2-3; D not resolved. The CDR3 has 14 residues. From germline, CDR1 is SNHLY and CDR2 FYNNEI. Trimming removed 2 bases at V and 2 bases at J, with 8 bases between. CDR3 loop: CASSEKVYTDTQYF. The CDR3 coding sequence is TGTGCCAGCAGTGAAAAGGTGTACACAGATACGCAGTATTTT. Looking up the rest from reference TRBV2 and TRBJ2-3 gives the full variable domain: EPEVTQTPSHQVTQMGQEVILRCVPISNHLYFYWYRQILGQKVEFLVSFYNNEISEKSEIFDDQFSVERPDGSNFTLKIRSTKLEDSAMYFCASSEKVYTDTQYFGPGTRLTVL.

The V gene is TRBV10-2, the J gene TRBJ2-7; maybe TRBD1 (5 bases). V was trimmed by 6 bases and J by 5 bases, leaving 8 bases between them. The CDR3 is 11 amino acids. Per the germline V gene, CDR1 is WSHSY and CDR2 is SAAADI. The CDR3 coding sequence is TGCGCCAGCAGGCGACAGAACGAGCAGTACTTC. Amino acid sequence: CASRRQNEQYF.

DNA for the CDR3: TGTGCCAGCAGCCCCCGTTGGGGGAGAGGTGAAGAGACCCAGTACTTC. It specifies CASSPRWGRGEETQYF. The V call is TRBV7-2, the J call TRBJ2-5; D possibly matches TRBD1 or TRBD2 (5 bases each). Between the trimmed V and J ends, which lost 5 bases and 3 bases, there was a span of 19 bases. Germline-derived CDR1 and CDR2 are SGHTA and FQGNSA. The CDR3 extends over 16 amino acids. Full variable domain (rest looked up from reference TRBV7-2 and TRBJ2-5): GAGVSQSPSNKVTEKGKDVELRCDPISGHTALYWYRQSLGQGLEFLIYFQGNSAPDKSGLPSDRFSAERTGGSVSTLTIQRTQQEDSAVYLCASSPRWGRGEETQYFGPGTRLLVL.

The chain has TRBV28 and TRBJ2-7, with D perhaps TRBD2 (6 bases). There are 13 residues in the CDR3. The V and J ends lost 3 bases and 6 bases respectively, with 12 bases between them. CDR1 and CDR2 from the germline V gene are MDHEN and SYDVKM. The CDR3 here is CASSLPLAFEQYF. The CDR3 nucleotides are TGTGCCAGCAGTTTGCCCCTAGCGTTCGAGCAGTACTTC.

The V call is TRBV11-2, the J call TRBJ1-5; tentative D call: TRBD1 (5 bases). V lost 0 bases, J lost 4 bases, and 10 bases lay in between. From germline, CDR1 is SGHAT and CDR2 FQNNGV. The CDR3 has 15 amino acids. The CDR3 here is CASSLDRAGNQPQHF. The CDR3, as DNA: TGTGCCAGCAGCTTAGATCGGGCAGGGAATCAGCCCCAGCATTTT. Using reference TRBV11-2 and TRBJ1-5 for the parts outside the CDR3, the full variable domain is EAGVAQSPRYKIIEKRQSVAFWCNPISGHATLYWYQQILGQGPKLLIQFQNNGVVDDSQLPKDRFSAERLKGVDSTLKIQPAKLEDSAVYLCASSLDRAGNQPQHFGDGTRLSIL.

V and J are TRBV30 and TRBJ2-2, with D possibly being TRBD1 (6 bases). With 3 bases removed from V and 6 bases from J, the gap between germline ends came to 11 bases. Per the germline V gene, CDR1 is GTSNPN and CDR2 is SVGIG (reference sequence). The CDR3 sequence is 13 residues long. The CDR3 loop is CAWSTGFSGELFF. CDR3 sequence (DNA): TGTGCCTGGAGCACAGGGTTTTCCGGGGAGCTGTTTTTT.

V gene TRBV10-3 combines with J gene TRBJ2-1, with D possibly TRBD2 on 5 matching bases. Per germline, CDR1 ENHRY and CDR2 SYGVKD. Deletions cut 0 bases from V and 5 bases from J, with 8 bases between. The CDR3 loop spans 14 amino acids. The CDR3 nucleotides are TGTGCCATCAGTGAGTCCCCTAGCCACAATGAGCAGTTCTTC. It is translated as CAISESPSHNEQFF.

The count of this clone is one. The gene calls are TRBV27 and TRBJ1-1; 7 bases line up with TRBD1. This CDR3 has 16 residues. The germline V gene has CDR1 MNHEY and CDR2 SMNVEV (reference sequence). Trimming removed 6 bases from V and 4 bases from J; junction bases left unmatched: 14. The CDR3 sequence is CASSSPSKGAGTEAFF. The CDR3 DNA reads as TGTGCCAGCAGCAGCCCTAGCAAGGGGGCTGGCACTGAAGCTTTCTTT.

This sequence joins TRBV5-1 and TRBJ1-2; D uncertain. Germline V gene data show CDR1 as SGHRS and CDR2 as YFSETQ. The CDR3 is 14 residues long. V dropped 0 bases and J dropped 2 bases, with 8 bases sitting between them. The CDR3 sequence: CASSLEVHNYGYTF. In DNA form, the CDR3 reads TGCGCCAGCAGCTTGGAAGTGCACAACTATGGCTACACCTTC.